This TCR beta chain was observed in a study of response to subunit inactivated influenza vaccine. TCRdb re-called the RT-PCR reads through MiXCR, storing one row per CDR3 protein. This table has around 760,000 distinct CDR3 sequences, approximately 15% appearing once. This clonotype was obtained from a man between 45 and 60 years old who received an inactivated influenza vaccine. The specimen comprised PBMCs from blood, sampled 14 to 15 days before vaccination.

The CDR3 reads CASSLTGTGIWYEQYF. In DNA form, the CDR3 reads TGCGCCAGCAGCCTTACCGGGACAGGGATATGGTACGAGCAGTACTTC. This chain connects TRBV4-1 to TRBJ2-7; 9 bases line up with TRBD1. The V gene end was trimmed by 4 bases and the J gene end by 4 bases; junction bases not matched to a gene: 11. The germline gives CDR1 MGHRA, CDR2 YSYEKL. This CDR3 contains 16 residues.